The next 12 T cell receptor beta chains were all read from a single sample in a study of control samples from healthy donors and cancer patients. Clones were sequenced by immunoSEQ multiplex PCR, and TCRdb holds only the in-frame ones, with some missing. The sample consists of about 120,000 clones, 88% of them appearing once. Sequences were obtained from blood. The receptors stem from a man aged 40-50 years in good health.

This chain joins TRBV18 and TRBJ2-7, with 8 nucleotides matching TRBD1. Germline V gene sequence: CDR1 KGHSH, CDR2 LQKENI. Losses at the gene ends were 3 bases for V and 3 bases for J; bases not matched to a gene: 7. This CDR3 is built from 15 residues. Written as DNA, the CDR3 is TGTGCCAGCTCACCCTGGGACAGGTCCTACTACGAGCAGTACTTC. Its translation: CASSPWDRSYYEQYF.

The CDR3 nucleotides are TGCGCCAGCAGCGGCCAGGGGGGCGGGGACGAGCAGTACTTC. Amino acids: CASSGQGGGDEQYF. This chain uses TRBV5-1 with TRBJ2-7; TRBD1 is a possible D gene (7 bases). This CDR3 region has 14 residues. V was clipped by 4 bases and J by 5 bases, with 16 bases between them. CDR1 and CDR2 (germline): SGHRS, YFSETQ.

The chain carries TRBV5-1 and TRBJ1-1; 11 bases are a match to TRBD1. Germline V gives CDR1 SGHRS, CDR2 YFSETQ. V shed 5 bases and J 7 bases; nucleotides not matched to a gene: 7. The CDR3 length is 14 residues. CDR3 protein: CASSDRTGGIEAFF. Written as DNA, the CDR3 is TGCGCCAGCAGTGATCGGACAGGGGGCATTGAAGCTTTCTTT.

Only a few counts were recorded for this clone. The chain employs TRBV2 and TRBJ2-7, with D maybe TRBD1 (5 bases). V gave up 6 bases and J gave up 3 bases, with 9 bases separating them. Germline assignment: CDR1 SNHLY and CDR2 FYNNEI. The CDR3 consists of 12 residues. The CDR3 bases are TGTGCCAGCAGACAGGAATACTACGAGCAGTACTTC. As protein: CASRQEYYEQYF. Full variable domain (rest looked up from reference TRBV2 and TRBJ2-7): EPEVTQTPSHQVTQMGQEVILRCVPISNHLYFYWYRQILGQKVEFLVSFYNNEISEKSEIFDDQFSVERPDGSNFTLKIRSTKLEDSAMYFCASRQEYYEQYFGPGTRLTVT.

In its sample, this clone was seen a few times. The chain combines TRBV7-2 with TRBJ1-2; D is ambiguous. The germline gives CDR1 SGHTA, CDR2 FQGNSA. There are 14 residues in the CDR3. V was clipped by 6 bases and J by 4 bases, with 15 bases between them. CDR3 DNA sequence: TGTGCCAGCAGTTTCCAGAGACGAGGCTATGGCTACACCTTC. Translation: CASSFQRRGYGYTF.

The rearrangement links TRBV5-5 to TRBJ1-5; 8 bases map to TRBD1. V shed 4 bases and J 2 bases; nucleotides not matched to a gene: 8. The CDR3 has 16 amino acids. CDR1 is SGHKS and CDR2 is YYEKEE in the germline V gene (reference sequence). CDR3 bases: TGTGCCAGCAGCCCTTACGGACAGGGTGGCAATCAGCCCCAGCATTTT. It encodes CASSPYGQGGNQPQHF.

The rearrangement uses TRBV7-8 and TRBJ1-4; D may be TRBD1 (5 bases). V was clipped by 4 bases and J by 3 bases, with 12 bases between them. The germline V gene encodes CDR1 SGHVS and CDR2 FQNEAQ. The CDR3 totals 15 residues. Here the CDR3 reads CASSYSGTSNEKLFF. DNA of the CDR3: TGTGCCAGCAGCTACTCAGGGACTTCTAATGAAAAACTGTTTTTT. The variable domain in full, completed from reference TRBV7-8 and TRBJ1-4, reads GAGVSQSPRYKVAKRGQDVALRCDPISGHVSLFWYQQALGQGPEFLTYFQNEAQLDKSGLPSDRFFAERPEGSVSTLKIQRTQQEDSAVYLCASSYSGTSNEKLFFGSGTQLSVL.

DNA of the CDR3: TGTGCCACCGAAAGCACGGCCGTTCTAGCGGGGGGGTACAATGAGCAGTTCTTC. Protein sequence: CATESTAVLAGGYNEQFF. The V call is TRBV24-1, the J call TRBJ2-1; 12 bases fit TRBD2. The V and J ends lost 9 bases and 4 bases, in that order; junction bases with no gene match: 15. In germline, CDR1 is KGHDR, CDR2 SFDVKD. This CDR3 contains 18 residues.

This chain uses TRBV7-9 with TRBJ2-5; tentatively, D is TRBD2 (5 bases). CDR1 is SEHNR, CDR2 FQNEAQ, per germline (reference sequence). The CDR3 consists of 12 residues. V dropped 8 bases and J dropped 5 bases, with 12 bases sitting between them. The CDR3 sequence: CASALERETQYF. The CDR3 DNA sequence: TGTGCCAGCGCGCTAGAGCGGGAGACCCAGTACTTC.

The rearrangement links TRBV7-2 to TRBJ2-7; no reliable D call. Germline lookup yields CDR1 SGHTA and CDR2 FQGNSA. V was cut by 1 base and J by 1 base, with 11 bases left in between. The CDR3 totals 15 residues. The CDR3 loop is CASSLGGLRSYEQYF. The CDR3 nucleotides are TGTGCCAGCAGCTTAGGTGGTCTCAGATCCTACGAGCAGTACTTC.

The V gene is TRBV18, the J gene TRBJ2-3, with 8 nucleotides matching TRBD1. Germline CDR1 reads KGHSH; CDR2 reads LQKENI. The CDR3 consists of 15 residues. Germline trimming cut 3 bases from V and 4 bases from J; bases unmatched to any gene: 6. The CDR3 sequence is CASSPGQGNSDTQYF. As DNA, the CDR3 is TGTGCCAGCTCACCCGGACAGGGTAATTCAGATACGCAGTATTTT.

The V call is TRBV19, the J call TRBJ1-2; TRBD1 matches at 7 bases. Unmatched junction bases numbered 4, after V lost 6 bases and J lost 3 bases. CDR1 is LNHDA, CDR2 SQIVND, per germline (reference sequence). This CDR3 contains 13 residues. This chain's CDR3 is CASSPGTDYGYTF. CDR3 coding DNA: TGTGCCAGTAGCCCCGGGACAGACTATGGCTACACCTTC.